The entry below describes one TCR beta chain. Its antigen is unidentified. Clones were sequenced by immunoSEQ multiplex PCR, and TCRdb holds only the in-frame ones, with some missing. Of 110,000 or so clones in the sample, 70% to 90% were seen once. The sample originates from a study of cytomegalovirus exposure and HLA in healthy donors. The study's findings and limits: Within the approximately 110 validation repertoires, first-cohort TCR clusters tended to co-occur, according to a later analysis. Testing in vitro showed a few CMV-associated chains specific for CMV antigens.

Germline V gene sequence: CDR1 ENHRY, CDR2 SYGVKD. Unmatched junction bases numbered 9, after V lost 2 bases and J lost 10 bases. The CDR3 length is 16 residues. Source material: PBMCs. The chain uses TRBV10-3 and TRBJ2-1; 12 nucleotides match TRBD1. This clonotype originated in a woman aged 18 to 35 in good health and CMV-seronegative. The CDR3 bases are TGTGCCATCAGTGAGGGGGACAGGGGGCGAGGGGGGGAGCAGTTCTTC. It encodes CAISEGDRGRGGEQFF.